A single sample gave rise to the 15 T cell receptor beta chains below, sequenced in a study of blood T cell repertoires in COVID-19. Profiling relied on immunoSEQ multiplex PCR, and the TCRdb table lists in-frame clones only, not all of them. The profile covers around 170,000 clones, with about nine tenths appearing a single time and about 3.9% taken by the ten largest. Specimen: peripheral blood. These receptors originate from a woman in her 70s with acute or convalescent COVID-19.

Only a few counts were recorded for this clone. The gene calls are TRBV6-6 and TRBJ2-6, with TRBD1 identical over 8 bases. From germline, CDR1 is MNHNY and CDR2 SVGAGI (reference sequence). CDR3 length: 16 residues. The V segment lost 6 bases and the J segment 2 bases; nucleotides outside the gene matches: 6. This CDR3 reads CASSQPTGAGANVLTF. CDR3 in DNA: TGTGCCAGCAGCCAACCGACAGGGGCTGGGGCCAACGTCCTGACTTTC.

The chain combines TRBV30 with TRBJ1-4; D gene unclear. The CDR3 is 12 residues long. In germline, CDR1 is GTSNPN, CDR2 SVGIG (reference sequence). The ends were cut back, 1 base at V and 5 bases at J, with 5 bases in the middle. CDR3: CAWSGGNEKLFF. CDR3 nucleotide sequence: TGTGCCTGGAGTGGAGGGAATGAAAAACTGTTTTTT.

This chain uses TRBV9 with TRBJ1-1; the match to TRBD1 covers 10 bases. Germline lookup yields CDR1 SGDLS and CDR2 YYNGEE. Unmatched junction bases numbered 10, after V lost 4 bases and J lost 1 base. The CDR3 covers 17 residues. CDR3 DNA: TGTGCCAGCAGCCCCGGACAGGGGGTTTTCGGGAACACTGAAGCTTTCTTT. Translated, it gives CASSPGQGVFGNTEAFF.

The chain recombines TRBV3-1 (or the pseudogene TRBV3-2) with TRBJ2-1; 14 bases fit TRBD2. The length of the CDR3 is 17 residues. Germline assignment: CDR1 LGHDT and CDR2 YNNKEL (reference sequence). V shed 4 bases and J 15 bases; nucleotides not matched to a gene: 17. CDR3: CASSPREPGTSGSGSFF. The CDR3 DNA reads as TGTGCCAGCAGCCCCAGGGAGCCCGGGACTAGCGGGAGCGGGTCGTTCTTC.

With regard to this clone: Germline is not matched at one junction end, which may reflect a read error. The chain employs TRBV24-1 and TRBJ2-7, with 11 bases aligning to TRBD2. The CDR3 runs to 15 residues. CDR1 and CDR2 from the germline V gene are KGHDR and SFDVKD. CDR3 sequence reads: CATSGLAGGRYEQYF. DNA for the CDR3: TGTGCGACCAGTGGGCTAGCGGGAGGCCGCTACGAGCAGTACTTC.

The count of this clone is one. V and J are TRBV4-1 and TRBJ1-4, with D perhaps matching TRBD1 (6 bases). The CDR3 consists of 17 residues. V was clipped by 0 bases and J by 4 bases, with 15 bases between them. CDR1 is MGHRA and CDR2 is YSYEKL in the germline V gene. CDR3 residues: CASSQEPRDTFNEKLFF. DNA for the CDR3: TGCGCCAGCAGCCAAGAACCTCGGGACACTTTTAATGAAAAACTGTTTTTT.

V is TRBV7-6 and J is TRBJ1-3; D is unclear. Germline V lookup: CDR1 SGHVS, CDR2 FNYEAQ. The CDR3 sequence is 20 residues long. Trimming removed 0 bases at V and 0 bases at J, with 21 bases between. The CDR3 here is CASSLAGSTDGLSSGNTIYF. CDR3 sequence (DNA): TGTGCCAGCAGCTTAGCGGGCAGTACCGACGGTCTGAGCTCTGGAAACACCATATATTTT.

This clone was picked up one time. The gene calls are TRBV3-1 (or the pseudogene TRBV3-2) and TRBJ1-2, with D unclear. The V gene lost 3 bases and the J gene lost 5 bases, with 16 bases spanning the gap. The CDR3 sequence is 15 residues long. Germline CDR1 reads LGHDT; CDR2 reads YNNKEL (reference sequence). The CDR3 protein is CASSQIRRDGYGYTF. The CDR3 nucleotides read TGTGCCAGCAGCCAGATAAGGAGAGACGGGTATGGCTACACCTTC.

The chain links TRBV5-1 to TRBJ1-5, with D maybe TRBD1 (6 bases). CDR3 length: 14 residues. Germline V lookup: CDR1 SGHRS, CDR2 YFSETQ. V lost 4 bases, J lost 7 bases, and 15 bases lay in between. CDR3 in amino acids: CASSPSGGGQPQHF. The CDR3 DNA sequence: TGCGCCAGCAGCCCGTCGGGGGGGGGCCAGCCCCAGCATTTT.

The CDR3 nucleotides are TGTGCCAGCAGTTACCGAATTCGGGCAACTAATGAAAAACTGTTTTTT. Translation: CASSYRIRATNEKLFF. The chain is built from TRBV6-2 or TRBV6-3 and TRBJ1-4; D is undetermined. CDR1 and CDR2 from the germline V gene are MNHEY and SVGEGT. The CDR3 has 16 residues. The V gene lost 2 bases and the J gene lost 0 bases, with 10 bases spanning the gap.

The chain couples TRBV7-9 to TRBJ1-6, with D unclear. This CDR3 region has 16 residues. V lost 3 bases and J 0 bases, leaving 9 bases between the germline ends. Germline CDR1 and CDR2: SEHNR and FQNEAQ (reference sequence). The CDR3, as DNA: TGTGCCAGCAGCTTTGGAGGAATCTCCTATAATTCACCCCTCCACTTT. This gives the protein CASSFGGISYNSPLHF.

J is TRBJ2-7 and V is TRBV15; 7 positions match TRBD2. Germline lookup yields CDR1 LNHNV and CDR2 YYDKDF (reference sequence). The J segment lost 2 bases and the V segment lost 1 base, leaving 11 bases of the junction unmatched. The CDR3 covers 17 residues. The CDR3 here is CATSRGASGTTPYEQYF. CDR3 coding DNA: TGTGCCACCAGCAGAGGGGCGTCCGGGACTACCCCCTACGAGCAGTACTTC.

In DNA form, the CDR3 reads TGTGCCAGCAGTTTCCGGGTAGCTTCTACAAAGCAGTACTTC. It yields the protein CASSFRVASTKQYF. J is TRBJ2-7 and V is TRBV28; D not certain. The CDR3 loop spans 14 amino acids. From germline, CDR1 is MDHEN and CDR2 SYDVKM. The ends were cut back, 3 bases at V and 8 bases at J, with 17 bases in the middle.

The chain is built from TRBV6-6 and TRBJ1-6, with D uncertain. The V gene lost 6 bases and the J gene lost 3 bases, with 12 bases spanning the gap. CDR3 length: 15 amino acids. CDR1 and CDR2 from the germline V gene are MNHNY and SVGAGI (reference sequence). The CDR3 DNA follows: TGTGCCAGCAGCGCAGGCAGTGACTATAATTCACCCCTCCACTTT. Amino acids: CASSAGSDYNSPLHF.

J is TRBJ1-5 and V is TRBV19, with D uncertain. In germline, CDR1 is LNHDA, CDR2 SQIVND (reference sequence). Trimming cost V 4 bases and J 6 bases, with 16 bases left between them. The CDR3 is 15 residues long. In DNA, the CDR3 is TGTGCCAGTAGTAACCCCACCGGGAACGGTCAGCCCCAGCATTTT. Translated, it gives CASSNPTGNGQPQHF.